This T cell receptor beta chain was documented in a study of blood T cell repertoires in COVID-19. Study context: From the United States, Italy and Spain came samples of acute and convalescent COVID-19.

CDR1 and CDR2 (germline): LGHNA, YNFKEQ. The CDR3 spans 15 residues. V was clipped by 4 bases and J by 4 bases, with 15 bases between them. Source study methods: From reference gene primer amplification, estimates of nucleated cell counts were derived. Some clones are missing from TCRdb's copy, which holds only in-frame ones; the method was immunoSEQ multiplex PCR. That table is the source of V, J and clone size, and D and trimming were worked out from the DNA. The table lists roughly 250,000 clones, around 83% of them singletons. Sequenced material: peripheral blood. The chain couples TRBV4-2 to TRBJ2-3; D is possibly TRBD2 (6 bases). The receptor was derived from a man aged 40-49 years with active or convalescent COVID-19. The CDR3, as DNA: TGTGCCAGCAGCCGCACGGGGGTGGGGGCAGATACGCAGTATTTT. It codes for CASSRTGVGADTQYF.